Each of the 2 T cell receptor beta chains below was sequenced from the same sample in a study of blood T cell repertoires in COVID-19. TCRdb's copy holds only in-frame clones and misses some; the assay was immunoSEQ multiplex PCR. This table holds about 89,000 clones, roughly 88% found once. The specimen sequenced was peripheral blood. All receptors come from a man aged 55 to 70 with acute or convalescent COVID-19.

The V and J genes are TRBV7-9 and TRBJ1-2, with D uncertain. The CDR3 loop spans 12 amino acids. Trimming left V 5 bases short and J 7 bases short, with 11 bases between. Looked up from germline, CDR1 is SEHNR and CDR2 is FQNEAQ (reference sequence). In DNA form, the CDR3 reads TGTGCCAGCAGCCGGGGAGGATCTGGCTACACCTTC. Protein: CASSRGGSGYTF.

This clone was counted a single time. V and J are TRBV7-3 and TRBJ2-3; tentative D call: TRBD2 (5 bases). Germline lookup yields CDR1 SGHTA and CDR2 FQGTGA. The CDR3 is 18 amino acids. V lost 5 bases to trimming and J lost 0 bases, with 21 bases between them. CDR3 sequence reads: CASSLFAGLESSTDTQYF. The DNA for the CDR3 is TGTGCCAGCAGCCTTTTTGCGGGCTTAGAGTCTAGCACAGATACGCAGTATTTT.